This is a list of T cell receptor beta chains from one sample in a study of sequential checkpoint blockade in melanoma. Using immunoSEQ multiplex PCR, the repertoire was profiled, and TCRdb retains in-frame clones only, with some absent. The profile shows fewer than 40,000 clones, about 88% of them singletons. This material consisted of CD8+ T cells sorted from blood (inferred from file names), taken from a patient given nivolumab and ipilimumab in sequence. The receptors shown here come from a human donor with melanoma. CDR3s include the opening cysteine and the closing phenylalanine or tryptophan. A D gene is named only where the DNA matches it firmly. Rows may omit the clone size; those that give it use once, few, many or a size class.

d_gene	v_gene	abundance	j_gene	CDR3nt	CDR3aa
-	TRBV7-3	-	TRBJ2-1	TGTGCCAGCAGCCTAGGGGGTGGTGAGCAGTTCTTC	CASSLGGGEQFF
-	TRBV15	-	TRBJ2-1	TGTGCCACCAGCGACAGAGAGACTAGTATTAACAATGAGCAGTTCTTC	CATSDRETSINNEQFF
-	TRBV14	-	TRBJ2-5	TGTGCCAGCAGCCAAGGTCCCGGGGGGCGCTTGGAGACCCAGTACTTC	CASSQGPGGRLETQYF
TRBD2	TRBV4-2	-	TRBJ2-1	TGTGCCAGCAGCCCGGCGGGACTAGCGGGAGTATCTGGTGAGCAGTTCTTC	CASSPAGLAGVSGEQFF
TRBD1	TRBV7-2	-	TRBJ1-5	TGTGCCAGCAGCCCGGACAGGGCTAGCAATCAGCCCCAGCATTTT	CASSPDRASNQPQHF
-	TRBV5-1	-	TRBJ2-7	TGCGCCAGCAGCTTGGATAGGGGAACCTACGAGCAGTACTTC	CASSLDRGTYEQYF
TRBD1	TRBV7-8	-	TRBJ2-7	TGTGCCAGCAGCGCCAGGACAGGGGCCATACAGGGATACTACGAGCAGTACTTC	CASSARTGAIQGYYEQYF
TRBD2	TRBV11-2	-	TRBJ2-7	TGTGCCAGCAGGACAGGGATAGCGGGAGTCTTTTTCTACGAGCAGTACTTC	CASRTGIAGVFFYEQYF
TRBD2	TRBV7-8	-	TRBJ2-1	TGTGCCAGCAGCCAGACTAGCGGGGCCTACAATGAGCAGTTCTTC	CASSQTSGAYNEQFF
TRBD1	TRBV9	few	TRBJ2-1	TGTGCCAGCAGCGTACGAGCGGGACAGGGATACAATGAGCAGTTCTTC	CASSVRAGQGYNEQFF
-	TRBV10-1	once	TRBJ1-2	TGCGCCAGCAGTGAGTCGACGGCGGCCGCGGATGGCTACACCTTC	CASSESTAAADGYTF
-	TRBV19	-	TRBJ2-7	TGTGCCAGTAGTATTGGGCAGGGAATTCTCTACGAGCAGTACTTC	CASSIGQGILYEQYF
TRBD1	TRBV6-5	-	TRBJ2-3	TGTGCCAGCAGTTCCGGGACAGGCGACACAGATACGCAGTATTTT	CASSSGTGDTDTQYF
-	TRBV7-8	-	TRBJ1-5	TGTGCCAGCAGCTTAGACAGCTCCAATCAGCCCCAGCATTTT	CASSLDSSNQPQHF
-	TRBV27	-	TRBJ2-1	TGTGCCAGCAGTTTCACAGGGCTCTACAATGAGCAGTTCTTC	CASSFTGLYNEQFF
-	TRBV6-5	-	TRBJ2-3	TGTGCCAGCAGTAACGGACAGACAGATACGCAGTATTTT	CASSNGQTDTQYF
TRBD1	TRBV5-6	-	TRBJ2-1	TGTGCCAGCAGCTTGGGGCTCAGGGGGCTAGGGGGTCAGCAGTTCTTC	CASSLGLRGLGGQQFF
-	TRBV16	few	TRBJ2-7	TGTGCCAGCAGCCTCCGGACAAAGGGCAACGAGCAGTACTTC	CASSLRTKGNEQYF
TRBD2	TRBV4-2	few	TRBJ2-7	TGTGCCAGCAGCTCTGGACTAGCCAAGGAGCAGTACTTC	CASSSGLAKEQYF
-	TRBV9	-	TRBJ2-1	TGTGCCAGCAGCGTAGATGGGGCAGACTACAATGAGCAGTTCTTC	CASSVDGADYNEQFF
TRBD2	TRBV6-6	-	TRBJ2-1	TGTGCCAGCAGTCTAGCGGGAGGCCCACCTTACAATGAGCAGTTCTTC	CASSLAGGPPYNEQFF
-	TRBV29-1	-	TRBJ2-2	TGCAGCGTTGAATTTGGGACAAGTAACACCGGGGAGCTGTTTTTT	CSVEFGTSNTGELFF
TRBD1	TRBV28	-	TRBJ1-1	TGTGCCAGCAGTCTCGGGACAGGGTCGGACACTGAAGCTTTCTTT	CASSLGTGSDTEAFF
-	TRBV28	-	TRBJ1-2	TGTGCCAGCAGAGCTACAGGGTTTGGCTACACCTTC	CASRATGFGYTF
-	TRBV19	-	TRBJ2-7	TGTGCCAGTAGTATGGTGAACCTCGAGCAGTACTTC	CASSMVNLEQYF
TRBD1	TRBV19	-	TRBJ2-7	TGTGCCAGTAGTGCGCCGGGACAGGAACATCTATGGCAGTACTTC	CASSAPGQEHLWQYF
-	TRBV14	-	TRBJ2-2	TGTGCCAGCAGCCAAGGAGAGACAGGCGCCGTTGACACCGGGGAGCTGTTTTTT	CASSQGETGAVDTGELFF
-	TRBV1	once	TRBJ2-1	TGCACCAGCAGCCTACGGGACAGGAGGTACAATGAGCAGTTCTTC	CTSSLRDRRYNEQFF
-	TRBV2	-	TRBJ1-3	TGTGCCAGCAGTGAAAGGGGTACACTTGGAAACACCATATATTTT	CASSERGTLGNTIYF
-	TRBV2	-	TRBJ2-3	TGTGCCAGCATGAGGTCGAGCACAGATACGCAGTATTTT	CASMRSSTDTQYF
TRBD1	TRBV27	-	TRBJ2-7	TGTGCCAGCAGATCGGGACAGGGTTACGAGCAGTACTTC	CASRSGQGYEQYF
-	TRBV28	-	TRBJ1-5	TGTGCCAGCAGTCTCGGTAGACAGAGCCAGCCCCAGCATTTT	CASSLGRQSQPQHF
TRBD1	TRBV30	-	TRBJ1-1	TGTGCCTGGAGTGGGGAGAGGGGGCCTGAAGCTTTCTTT	CAWSGERGPEAFF
TRBD1	TRBV5-5	-	TRBJ1-2	TGTGCCAGCAGCTTCAGGGGGCCCAATTATGGCTACACCTTC	CASSFRGPNYGYTF
TRBD2	TRBV19	-	TRBJ2-7	TGTGCCAGTAGTGGGCCCTCACGGATGGGGAGGGCCTACGAGCAGTACTTC	CASSGPSRMGRAYEQYF
TRBD2	TRBV2	once	TRBJ2-5	TGTGCCAGCAGTGGTCGGCCGGGACTAGCGGAAGAGACCCAGTACTTC	CASSGRPGLAEETQYF
TRBD1	TRBV28	-	TRBJ1-2	TGTGCCAGCAGTTCCCCTCACAGGGGGCGAATTTATGGCTACACCTTC	CASSSPHRGRIYGYTF
TRBD1	TRBV29-1	-	TRBJ2-1	TGCAGCGTTGACGGGGACAGCTCCTACAATGAGCAGTTCTTC	CSVDGDSSYNEQFF
-	TRBV29-1	-	TRBJ2-4	TGCAGCGTTGTGCCATCTACCAAAAACATTCAGTACTTC	CSVVPSTKNIQYF
-	TRBV28	-	TRBJ1-2	TGTGCCAGCAGTTTGCTTGCGGACACTAACTATGGCTACACCTTC	CASSLLADTNYGYTF
-	TRBV11-3	-	TRBJ1-2	TGTGCCAGCAGCTTAGAGGGCAGGGATGGCTACACCTTC	CASSLEGRDGYTF
-	TRBV9	-	TRBJ1-1	TGTGCCAGCAGTTCTATTCCAGGGCGCAGGAACACTGAAGCTTTCTTT	CASSSIPGRRNTEAFF
TRBD2	TRBV27	-	TRBJ2-7	TGTGCCAGCAGTTTACGGGGGACTAGCTTCTACGAGCAGTACTTC	CASSLRGTSFYEQYF
-	TRBV18	-	TRBJ2-1	TGTGCCAGCTCTAGGACCCAGGGAAACTCCTACAATGAGCAGTTCTTC	CASSRTQGNSYNEQFF
TRBD2	TRBV27	-	TRBJ2-7	TGTGCCAGCAGTCCCCCGACTAGCGAAGCCTACGAGCAGTACTTC	CASSPPTSEAYEQYF
-	TRBV9	-	TRBJ1-2	TGTGCCAGCAGCGGCCGACAGGCCATCAACTATGGCTACACCTTC	CASSGRQAINYGYTF
-	TRBV4-1	-	TRBJ2-7	TGCGCCAGCAGCTATGAAGCCCTGAGCTCCTACGAGCAGTACTTC	CASSYEALSSYEQYF
-	TRBV13	-	TRBJ2-4	TGTGCCAGCAGCTTCGGGACCAAAAACATTCAGTACTTC	CASSFGTKNIQYF
-	TRBV7-3	-	TRBJ1-2	TGTGCCAGCAGCTCGACAGGTGACAACTATGGCTACACCTTC	CASSSTGDNYGYTF
TRBD1	TRBV4-1	-	TRBJ1-2	TGCGCCAGCAGCCAAGGAGGGACAGCCTATGGCTACACCTTC	CASSQGGTAYGYTF
-	TRBV19	-	TRBJ1-1	TGTGCCAGTAGTATCCCATTTTTGGGCAACACTGAAGCTTTCTTT	CASSIPFLGNTEAFF
TRBD1	TRBV25-1	-	TRBJ1-4	TGTGCCAGCAGTGGAAGAGTCGGACAGGACAAAGAAAAACTGTTTTTT	CASSGRVGQDKEKLFF
TRBD1	TRBV5-1	once	TRBJ2-5	TGCGCCAGCAGCCCGCTGACAGGGAAGGAGCAGTACTTC	CASSPLTGKEQYF
-	TRBV4-1	-	TRBJ1-3	TGCGCCAGCAGCCAAGAACCAGCAGGGATGTTGTCTGGAAACACCATATATTTT	CASSQEPAGMLSGNTIYF
TRBD1	TRBV28	once	TRBJ1-2	TGTGCCAGCAGTCCCCTATTGAACCCGGGACAGGGTAGCCATGGCTACACCTTC	CASSPLLNPGQGSHGYTF
-	TRBV18	-	TRBJ1-1	TGTGCCAGCTCACCGGAGGGTACCGTAGCTTTCTTT	CASSPEGTVAFF
-	TRBV5-6	once	TRBJ1-3	TGTGCCAGCAGCGGCGTAGGGGGTTCTGGAAACACCATATATTTT	CASSGVGGSGNTIYF
TRBD1	TRBV2	-	TRBJ1-2	TGTGCCAGCAACCCCGGGACAGGGGATGGCTACACCTTC	CASNPGTGDGYTF
TRBD2	TRBV14	-	TRBJ2-5	TGTGCCAGCAGCCAAGGTGTACTAGCGGGAGGGCCATCTCGAGAGACCCAGTACTTC	CASSQGVLAGGPSRETQYF
TRBD2	TRBV11-2	-	TRBJ2-7	TGTGCCAGTTCACTAGCGGGACCGATTTACGAGCAGTACTTC	CASSLAGPIYEQYF